A single sample gave rise to the 27 T cell receptor beta chains below, sequenced in a study of T cell responses to AZD1222 COVID-19 vaccine. Data came from immunoSEQ multiplex PCR; TCRdb stores just in-frame clones and leaves some out. The sample lists under 200,000 clones, about 92% occurring once. This sample comprised peripheral blood, obtained on day 0 of MenACWY control vaccination. The receptor set was obtained from an adult in good health.

This clone occurred a few times. This chain links TRBV19 with TRBJ2-3; no clear D. Germline CDR1 is LNHDA and CDR2 is SQIVND (reference sequence). The CDR3 has 14 amino acids. Trimming cost V 7 bases and J 0 bases, with 11 bases left between them. CDR3 sequence: CASNLNPSTDTQYF. As DNA, the CDR3 is TGTGCCAGTAATTTAAACCCTAGCACAGATACGCAGTATTTT.

A few counts support this clone. The V call is TRBV25-1, the J call TRBJ2-7; 10 positions match TRBD1. Germline V gene data show CDR1 as MGHDK and CDR2 as SYGVNS. The CDR3 is made up of 16 amino acids. V dropped 2 bases and J dropped 2; count of bases not matched to a gene: 6. Written as DNA, the CDR3 is TGTGCCAGCAGTGAAGAAGAAGGGACAGGGGCCTACGAGCAGTACTTC. Translated: CASSEEEGTGAYEQYF.

The chain combines TRBV7-2 with TRBJ2-7, with 7 bases that match TRBD1. Germline CDR1 reads SGHTA; CDR2 reads FQGNSA. Trimming at V came to 5 bases and at J to 2 bases, leaving 9 bases not matched to a gene. The CDR3 consists of 15 residues. CDR3 in DNA: TGTGCCAGCAGCCCATCCGGGACAGAGACCTACGAGCAGTACTTC. This translates into CASSPSGTETYEQYF.

The chain is built from TRBV28 and TRBJ2-1, with no clear D. This CDR3 is built from 11 residues. Germline CDR1 MDHEN, CDR2 SYDVKM. Trimming removed 5 bases at V and 10 bases at J, with 9 bases between. CDR3 sequence: CASSPLVEQFF. CDR3 bases: TGTGCCAGCAGTCCCTTGGTGGAGCAGTTCTTC.

This chain links TRBV18 with TRBJ2-7, with D tentatively TRBD1 (6 bases). The CDR3 loop spans 13 amino acids. The germline gives CDR1 KGHSH, CDR2 LQKENI. Between the trimmed V and J ends, which lost 4 bases and 6 bases, there was a span of 13 bases. The CDR3 reads CASSRDKAAEQYF. The CDR3 DNA sequence: TGTGCCAGCTCACGGGACAAGGCGGCCGAGCAGTACTTC.

The chain uses TRBV3-1 (or the pseudogene TRBV3-2) and TRBJ2-3, with D possibly being TRBD2 (5 bases). This CDR3 contains 14 residues. The germline V gene has CDR1 LGHDT and CDR2 YNNKEL (reference sequence). Trimming removed 4 bases at V and 6 bases at J, with 14 bases between. This CDR3 reads CASSPSPSSDTQYF. The CDR3 bases are TGTGCCAGCAGCCCATCCCCTAGCTCCGATACGCAGTATTTT.

V and J are TRBV12-3 or TRBV12-4 and TRBJ1-6; TRBD1 might be the D (5 bases). Trimming shortened V by 1 base and J by 11 bases, and 6 bases separated the two germline ends. CDR3 length: 12 amino acids. The CDR3 DNA is TGTGCCAGCAGTTTAGGGGGACCACCCCTCCACTTT. Its protein is CASSLGGPPLHF.

This clone has a single count. J is TRBJ2-3 and V is TRBV27, with 10 bases identical to TRBD1. Germline lookup yields CDR1 MNHEY and CDR2 SMNVEV (reference sequence). The CDR3 totals 14 residues. J was trimmed by 1 base and V by 10 bases; bases with no gene match: 5. The CDR3 DNA reads TGTGCCACCCCAGGGACAGGGGGCACAGATACGCAGTATTTT. This sequence encodes CATPGTGGTDTQYF.

V usage is TRBV28 and J usage is TRBJ2-1; no clear D gene. This CDR3 region has 13 residues. The V end lost 2 bases, the J end lost 4 bases, and 6 bases lay between the germline ends. CDR1 and CDR2 (germline): MDHEN, SYDVKM. The CDR3 loop is CASSLTEYNEQFF. Here the CDR3 DNA reads TGTGCCAGCAGTTTAACGGAGTACAATGAGCAGTTCTTC.

V and J are TRBV5-6 and TRBJ1-5; a weak D match, TRBD1 (6 bases). V lost 3 bases and J 7 bases, leaving 17 bases between the germline ends. CDR1 is SGHDT, CDR2 YYEEEE, per germline. CDR3 length equals 15 residues. The CDR3 DNA reads as TGTGCCAGCAGCTCCGCGGGCAGGGGAGGGCAGCCCCAGCATTTT. Its protein product is CASSSAGRGGQPQHF.

The CDR3 nucleotides read TGCAGCGCTGGGACCGTACTAGGCTACACCTTC. Amino acid sequence: CSAGTVLGYTF. The rearrangement uses TRBV29-1 and TRBJ1-2, with D perhaps TRBD1 (5 bases). The CDR3 is 11 amino acids. V gave up 7 bases and J gave up 8 bases, with 14 bases separating them. The germline CDR1 and CDR2 sequences are SQVTM and ANQGSEA.

This clone has just a few counts. The chain couples TRBV18 to TRBJ2-1; unclear D gene. V dropped 3 bases and J dropped 5 bases, with 8 bases sitting between them. This CDR3 is built from 13 residues. Looked up from germline, CDR1 is KGHSH and CDR2 is LQKENI. In DNA form, the CDR3 reads TGTGCCAGCTCACCTTCGGCTAACAATGAGCAGTTCTTC. It specifies CASSPSANNEQFF.

The chain carries TRBV4-2 and TRBJ1-1; 7 bases are a match to TRBD1. Germline assignment: CDR1 LGHNA and CDR2 YNFKEQ. With 1 base clipped from V and 2 bases from J, the junction kept 4 bases outside the gene matches. This CDR3 contains 15 residues. The CDR3 DNA is TGTGCCAGCAGCCAAGGACAGGGCTTCAACACTGAAGCTTTCTTT. Encoded protein: CASSQGQGFNTEAFF.

The chain combines TRBV7-2 with TRBJ1-4; unclear D gene. The V end was cut by 5 bases, the J end by 7 bases, with 17 bases between. Per the germline V gene, CDR1 is SGHTA and CDR2 is FQGNSA. The CDR3 covers 15 residues. In DNA form, the CDR3 reads TGTGCCAGCAGCCAAGCAGACGTGGCCGGTGAAAAACTGTTTTTT. The encoded protein is CASSQADVAGEKLFF.

This chain links TRBV5-5 with TRBJ2-5, with TRBD1 as a possible D gene (5 bases). Germline CDR1 reads SGHKS; CDR2 reads YYEKEE (reference sequence). V lost 5 bases, J lost 4 bases, and 12 bases lay in between. The CDR3 sequence is 13 residues long. The CDR3 sequence: CASRLTAPETQYF. The CDR3 DNA sequence: TGTGCCAGCAGGCTGACAGCTCCAGAGACCCAGTACTTC.

J is TRBJ2-2 and V is TRBV28; tentatively, D is TRBD1 (6 bases). Germline V gene sequence: CDR1 MDHEN, CDR2 SYDVKM. The CDR3 runs 14 residues. V was trimmed by 8 bases and J by 3 bases, leaving 13 bases between them. The CDR3 spells CASPQTGYTGELFF. DNA of the CDR3: TGTGCCAGCCCCCAGACAGGCTACACCGGGGAGCTGTTTTTT.

V and J are TRBV11-1 and TRBJ2-7; D is unclear. CDR1 and CDR2 from the germline V gene are SGHAT and FQDESV (reference sequence). CDR3 length: 14 residues. V was shortened by 1 base and J by 0 bases, with 7 bases between the two germline ends. The CDR3 nucleotides are TGTGCCAGCAGCTTAGGAGTAAGCTCCTACGAGCAGTACTTC. This codes for CASSLGVSSYEQYF.

This clone was picked up one time. The V and J genes are TRBV2 and TRBJ2-1; the match to TRBD2 covers 9 bases. V was pared by 4 bases and J by 6 bases, with 7 bases of the junction left unmatched. The V gene's germline CDR1 is SNHLY and CDR2 FYNNEI. The CDR3 is 15 residues long. The CDR3 spells CASSGNSGRLNEQFF. The CDR3 DNA reads as TGTGCCAGCAGTGGCAATAGCGGGAGACTCAATGAGCAGTTCTTC.

The CDR3 sequence: CASSRGQGRTGELFF. CDR3 nucleotide sequence: TGTGCCAGTAGTCGGGGACAGGGGAGAACCGGGGAGCTGTTTTTT. The chain is built from TRBV19 and TRBJ2-2; 10 positions match TRBD1. There are 15 residues in the CDR3. Germline trimming cut 5 bases from V and 5 bases from J; bases unmatched to any gene: 5. The germline CDR1 and CDR2 sequences are LNHDA and SQIVND (reference sequence).

The J gene is TRBJ2-1, the V gene TRBV11-2; perhaps TRBD2 as D (7 bases). CDR1 is SGHAT and CDR2 is FQNNGV in the germline V gene. This CDR3 comprises 17 residues. V shed 5 bases and J shed 0 bases, with 17 bases lying between them. The CDR3 loop reads CASSPWGGTSSYNEQFF. The CDR3 DNA sequence: TGTGCCAGCAGCCCCTGGGGGGGGACAAGCTCCTACAATGAGCAGTTCTTC.

The rearrangement joins TRBV19 to TRBJ2-3; a weak D match, TRBD1 (5 bases). V was shortened by 0 bases and J by 3 bases, with 16 bases between the two germline ends. This CDR3 is built from 17 residues. Germline loops: CDR1 LNHDA, CDR2 SQIVND (reference sequence). The chain's CDR3 is CASSIDLSRVGTDTQYF. The CDR3 DNA follows: TGTGCCAGTAGTATAGATCTGAGCAGGGTGGGGACAGATACGCAGTATTTT.

The sample holds a few counts of this clone. The chain joins TRBV19 to TRBJ1-6; 10 bases are shared with TRBD1. Germline V gene data show CDR1 as LNHDA and CDR2 as SQIVND (reference sequence). The CDR3 contains 15 residues. V gave up 5 bases and J gave up 10 bases; unmatched junction bases: 8. For the CDR3, the DNA is TGTGCCAGTAGTCCGGGACAGGGGAGGAGGTCACCCCTCCACTTT. This translates into CASSPGQGRRSPLHF. The whole variable domain, filled in from reference TRBV19 and TRBJ1-6, reads DGGITQSPKYLFRKEGQNVTLSCEQNLNHDAMYWYRQDPGQGLRLIYYSQIVNDFQKGDIAEGYSVSREKKESFPLTVTSAQKNPTAFYLCASSPGQGRRSPLHFGNGTRLTVT.

The CDR3 bases are TGTGCCAGTAGTTCCCCGACAGGGTGGACGGATCCCCAGCATTTT. Protein sequence: CASSSPTGWTDPQHF. The chain is built from TRBV19 and TRBJ1-5; 7 nucleotides agree with TRBD1. CDR3 size: 15 residues. Trimming removed 5 bases from V and 10 bases from J; junction bases left unmatched: 14. Germline assignment: CDR1 LNHDA and CDR2 SQIVND (reference sequence).

CDR3 amino acids: CASSEGQGANTGELFF. The CDR3 nucleotides are TGCGCCAGCAGCGAAGGACAGGGGGCGAACACCGGGGAGCTGTTTTTT. The chain joins TRBV4-3 to TRBJ2-2, with 10 bases lining up with TRBD1. The CDR3 totals 16 residues. The J segment lost 0 bases and the V segment lost 5 bases, leaving 3 bases of the junction unmatched. The germline gives CDR1 LGHNA, CDR2 YSLEER.

The rearrangement links TRBV11-3 to TRBJ1-6, with 10 bases identical to TRBD1. The CDR3 sequence is 15 residues long. CDR1 is SGHNT and CDR2 is YENEEA in the germline V gene. V trimming: 5 bases; J trimming: 8 bases; junction bases outside the gene matches: 6. The chain's CDR3 is CASSPRDRGYSPLHF. CDR3 in DNA: TGTGCCAGCAGCCCCCGGGACAGGGGATATTCACCCCTCCACTTT.

The rearrangement links TRBV19 to TRBJ1-5, with D tentatively TRBD1 (5 bases). Germline values: CDR1 LNHDA, CDR2 SQIVND (reference sequence). The V end lost 1 base, the J end lost 5 bases, and 6 bases lay between the germline ends. The CDR3 is 13 residues long. This CDR3 is CASSIVGDQPQHF. The CDR3 nucleotides read TGTGCCAGTAGTATAGTGGGGGATCAGCCCCAGCATTTT.

The chain has TRBV3-1 (or the pseudogene TRBV3-2) and TRBJ2-4; 7 bases are a match to TRBD1. With 0 bases clipped from V and 0 bases from J, the junction kept 5 bases outside the gene matches. The CDR3 extends over 17 amino acids. In germline, CDR1 is LGHDT, CDR2 YNNKEL (reference sequence). CDR3 loop: CASSQDPQGLAKNIQYF. The CDR3 coding sequence is TGTGCCAGCAGCCAAGACCCACAGGGGCTAGCCAAAAACATTCAGTACTTC.